The rows below give T cell receptor beta chains drawn from one sample of a study of spatial heterogeneity in lung cancer. A single record per CDR3 protein comes from TCRdb applying MiXCR to the 5' RACE reads. The table records 30,000 to 45,000 distinct CDR3 sequences, 7.5% of them present only once. Sequencing was performed on PBMCs, taken at surgery. These receptors all come from a male donor with early-stage non-small cell lung cancer. The CDR3 runs from the conserved cysteine through the conserved F or W. The order of the fields is V gene, J gene, D gene, clone size, CDR3 DNA, CDR3 protein. The D gene is left open where the match is weak. Clone size is given for some rows only: seen once, a few or many times, or a class if the clone is expanded.

TRBV28,TRBJ1-5,-,many,TGTGCCAGCAGGTATAGCAATCAGCCCCAGCATTTT,CASRYSNQPQHF
TRBV14,TRBJ2-1,-,-,TGTGCCAGCAGCCAAGATATTATAGCTAATGAGCAGTTCTTC,CASSQDIIANEQFF
TRBV2,TRBJ2-1,-,-,TGTGCCAGCAGTGAAGAGGGAATCAATGAGCAGTTCTTC,CASSEEGINEQFF
TRBV12-3/TRBV12-4,TRBJ2-5,-,many,TGTGCCAGCAGTCCCACGTACAGGGTAGAGACCCAGTACTTC,CASSPTYRVETQYF
TRBV11-2,TRBJ2-1,-,-,TGTGCCAGCAGCTTCCCCGGTATGACCTTTGAGCAGTTCTTC,CASSFPGMTFEQFF
TRBV12-5,TRBJ2-1,-,few,TGTGCTAGTACAGGGACCTACAATGAGCAGTTCTTC,CASTGTYNEQFF
TRBV4-3,TRBJ2-1,TRBD2,few,TGCGCCAGCAGCCAAGAGAGGACTAGCGGGGGAGACAATGAGCAGTTCTTC,CASSQERTSGGDNEQFF
TRBV20-1,TRBJ1-1,-,many,TGCAGTGCCAGCCCCGGTTCTGAAGCTTTCTTT,CSASPGSEAFF
TRBV12-3/TRBV12-4,TRBJ2-3,-,few,TGTGCCAGCAGTCCGAGGGCAAGCACAGATACGCAGTATTTT,CASSPRASTDTQYF
TRBV20-1,TRBJ2-3,-,few,TGCAGTGCTCCTCCGGGCGTCCGTTTAGATACGCAGTATTTT,CSAPPGVRLDTQYF
TRBV7-9,TRBJ2-1,-,-,TGTGCCAGCAGCCCGACGCGGGACAATGAGCAGTTCTTC,CASSPTRDNEQFF
TRBV12-3/TRBV12-4,TRBJ2-1,-,-,TGTGCCAGCAGTGCGACTAGGACACTAACGGGGAAGCAGTTCTTC,CASSATRTLTGKQFF
TRBV12-3/TRBV12-4,TRBJ1-2,-,many,TGTGCCAGCAGTTTAGGACAGTCTAGTTCTGGCTACACCTTC,CASSLGQSSSGYTF
TRBV12-3/TRBV12-4,TRBJ2-1,TRBD2,many,TGTGCCAGCTACCTAGCGGGAGTCAATGAGCAGTTCTTC,CASYLAGVNEQFF
TRBV24-1,TRBJ2-5,-,many,TGTGCCACCAGTGACGGGAGATTTTCGGAGACCCAGTACTTC,CATSDGRFSETQYF
TRBV29-1,TRBJ1-1,-,many,TGCAGCGTGGGTGCGGGGGCTACGAACACTGAAGCTTTCTTT,CSVGAGATNTEAFF
TRBV4-2,TRBJ2-1,TRBD2,few,TGTGCCAGCAGCCCGCCGGGTCCAGCGGGGGCCAACAATGAGCAGTTCTTC,CASSPPGPAGANNEQFF
TRBV12-3/TRBV12-4,TRBJ2-1,-,many,TGTGCCAGCAGTTTATCAGGTGGATACAATGAGCAGTTCTTC,CASSLSGGYNEQFF
TRBV2,TRBJ1-4,-,many,TGTGCCAGCAGAATTCAGACCGGTGAAAAACTGTTTTTT,CASRIQTGEKLFF
TRBV20-1,TRBJ2-7,-,many,TGCAGTGCTAGAGCAGGCTACGAGCAGTACTTC,CSARAGYEQYF
TRBV10-3,TRBJ1-6,TRBD1,many,TGTGCCATCAGTGAGTCGAAACCCGGGACAGGGGATTCACCCCTCCACTTT,CAISESKPGTGDSPLHF
TRBV6-1,TRBJ2-3,TRBD1,many,TGTGCCAGCAGAAGTAGGACAGGGGCGGGCACAGATACGCAGTATTTT,CASRSRTGAGTDTQYF
TRBV11-3,TRBJ2-2,TRBD1,many,TGTGCCAGCAGCTTGGCAGGGGGTTTCACCGGGGAGCTGTTTTTT,CASSLAGGFTGELFF
TRBV7-9,TRBJ2-1,TRBD2,-,TGTGCCAGCAGCGGGACTAGAGAGATATACAATGAGCAGTTCTTC,CASSGTREIYNEQFF
TRBV12-3/TRBV12-4,TRBJ1-5,TRBD1,many,TGTGCCAGCAGTTTTACAGGGGAACGACAGCCCCAGCATTTT,CASSFTGERQPQHF
TRBV5-4,TRBJ1-6,-,-,TGTGCCAGCAGCCTGAGCGGCACGGGTAATTCACCCCTCCACTTT,CASSLSGTGNSPLHF
TRBV7-8,TRBJ2-5,-,many,TGTGCCACCAGCTTAGACGTATCACAAGAGACCCAGTACTTC,CATSLDVSQETQYF
TRBV20-1,TRBJ2-1,-,many,TGCAGTGCTAGAGATTGGCGGTCTGTGCAGTTCTTC,CSARDWRSVQFF
TRBV30,TRBJ2-1,-,many,TGTGCCTGGAGCGCGTCGGCGGAGCAGTTCTTC,CAWSASAEQFF
TRBV4-3,TRBJ2-3,TRBD2,many,TGCGCCAGCAGCAACGGGGCTAGCGGGATTTTAGATACGCAGTATTTT,CASSNGASGILDTQYF
TRBV9,TRBJ2-3,TRBD2,many,TGTGCCAGCAGCGGGACTAGCGCGACAGATACGCAGTATTTT,CASSGTSATDTQYF
TRBV4-3,TRBJ1-6,-,few,TGCGCCAGCAGCCAAATTGCGTCGGGAAATTCACCCCTCCACTTT,CASSQIASGNSPLHF
TRBV7-9,TRBJ2-2,-,many,TGTGCCAGCAGCGCCCCTAGGAGCACCGGGGAGCTGTTTTTT,CASSAPRSTGELFF
TRBV5-1,TRBJ1-1,-,many,TGCGCCAGCAGCTTGATACAGGGCAACACTGAAGCTTTCTTT,CASSLIQGNTEAFF
TRBV11-2,TRBJ1-2,-,few,TGTGCCAGCAGCTTAAAGTTAAGGGCGAGGGAGGGCGGCTACACCTTC,CASSLKLRAREGGYTF
TRBV12-3/TRBV12-4,TRBJ1-1,-,many,TGTGCCAGCAGTTTGGGCTCCACTGAAGCTTTCTTT,CASSLGSTEAFF
TRBV21-1,TRBJ1-5,-,few,TGTGCCAGCAGCACTCCCGGGACAGGGGGTTGCAATCAGCCCCAGCATTTT,CASSTPGTGGCNQPQHF